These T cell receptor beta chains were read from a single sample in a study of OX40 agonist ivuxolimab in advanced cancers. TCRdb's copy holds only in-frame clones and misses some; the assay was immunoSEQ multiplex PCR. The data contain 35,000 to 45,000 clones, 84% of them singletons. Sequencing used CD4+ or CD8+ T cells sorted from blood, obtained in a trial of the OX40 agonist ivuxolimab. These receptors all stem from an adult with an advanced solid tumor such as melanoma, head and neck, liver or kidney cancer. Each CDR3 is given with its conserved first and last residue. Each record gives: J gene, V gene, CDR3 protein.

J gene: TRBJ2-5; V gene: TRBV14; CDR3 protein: CASSQIQETQYF
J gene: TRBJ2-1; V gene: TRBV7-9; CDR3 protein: CASSPLDRTNEQFF
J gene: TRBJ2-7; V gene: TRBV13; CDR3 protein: CASSSGQGSEQYF
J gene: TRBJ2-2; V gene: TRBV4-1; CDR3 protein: CASSIGITGELFF
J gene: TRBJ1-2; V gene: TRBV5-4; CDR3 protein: CASSEGTGNGYTF
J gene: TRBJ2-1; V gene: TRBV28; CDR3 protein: CASKPPIYNEQFF
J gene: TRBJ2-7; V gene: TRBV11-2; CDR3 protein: CASSLVGGAGEQYF
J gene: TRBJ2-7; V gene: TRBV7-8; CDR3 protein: CASSYDRGAFQPEQYF
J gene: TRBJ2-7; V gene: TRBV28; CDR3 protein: CASSWGDEQYF
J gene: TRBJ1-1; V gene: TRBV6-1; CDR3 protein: CASSARAGTEAFF
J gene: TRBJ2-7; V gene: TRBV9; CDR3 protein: CASSAPRDPSYEQYF
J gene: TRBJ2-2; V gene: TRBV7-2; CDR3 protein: CATRGRRLTNTGELFF
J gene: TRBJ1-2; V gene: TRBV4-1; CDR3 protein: CASSQGQQGEVYGYTF
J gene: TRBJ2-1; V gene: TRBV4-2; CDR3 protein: CASSQEGLPNEQFF
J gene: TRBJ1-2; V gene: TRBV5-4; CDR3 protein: CASSWEGGTTNYGYTF
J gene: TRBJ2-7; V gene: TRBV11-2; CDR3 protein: CASAGYEQYF
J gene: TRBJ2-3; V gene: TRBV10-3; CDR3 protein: CAHAGGALSTDTQYF
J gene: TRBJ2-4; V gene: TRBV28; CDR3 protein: CASSYHTGVGIQYF
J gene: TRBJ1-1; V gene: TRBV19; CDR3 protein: CASSIVPGNTEAFF
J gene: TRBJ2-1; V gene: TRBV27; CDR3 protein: CASSLYPGSSTYNEQFF
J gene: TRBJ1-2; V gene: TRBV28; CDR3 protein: CASSLIGTGHPVNYGYTF
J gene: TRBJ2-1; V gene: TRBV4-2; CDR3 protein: CASSLKEGAASYNEQFF
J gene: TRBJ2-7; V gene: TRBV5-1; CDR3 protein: CASRGLARAEQYF
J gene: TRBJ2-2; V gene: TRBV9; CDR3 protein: CASSALTGELFF
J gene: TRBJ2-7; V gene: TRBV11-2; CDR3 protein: CASSLTSGGPYEQYF
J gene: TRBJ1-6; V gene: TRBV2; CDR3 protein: CASRGTSSPLHF
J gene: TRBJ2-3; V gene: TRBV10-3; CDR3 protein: CAISGPAGLTDTQYF
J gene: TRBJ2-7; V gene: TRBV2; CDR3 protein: CASSDPGRYEQYF
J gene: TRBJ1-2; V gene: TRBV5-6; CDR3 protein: CASSYLGVDGYTF
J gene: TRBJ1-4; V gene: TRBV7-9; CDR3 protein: CASTRTLGGEKLFF
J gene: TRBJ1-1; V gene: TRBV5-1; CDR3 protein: CASSLEGESATEAFF
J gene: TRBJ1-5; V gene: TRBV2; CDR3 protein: CASRTKGQPQHF
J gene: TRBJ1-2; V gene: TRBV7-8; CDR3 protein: CASSLAGGAEGYTF
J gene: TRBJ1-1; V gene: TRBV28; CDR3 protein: CASSIATEAFF
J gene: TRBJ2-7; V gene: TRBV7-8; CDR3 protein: CASSLLGTGYEQYF